Described below is a single TCR beta chain sequence and its context. The data stem from a study of blood T cell repertoires in COVID-19. Study as a whole: Specimens from acute and convalescent COVID-19 originated in the United States, Italy and Spain. PBMCs, B-cell-depleted T cells, or T cells provided the cDNA or gDNA that made up the material.

Per the original data handling: Reference gene primer amplification in the assay estimated nucleated cell counts. Profiled with immunoSEQ multiplex PCR; TCRdb holds only in-frame clones, not every one. V and J calls and clone size are as listed in that table; D and trimming were resolved from the DNA. This table has 200,000 or so clones, around 75% appearing once. Trimming at V came to 5 bases and at J to 4 bases, leaving 7 bases not matched to a gene. Germline V CDR1 and CDR2: SGHTA, FQGNSA. This CDR3 has 14 residues. This clonotype was sampled from a human donor in a cohort sampled during active COVID-19. The chain employs TRBV7-2 and TRBJ1-2, with 7 bases identical to TRBD1. The sample taken for sequencing was peripheral blood. The CDR3 DNA reads TGTGCCAGCAGCCCCGAGGGGACAGTCTATGGCTACACCTTC. Its protein product is CASSPEGTVYGYTF.